A single sample gave rise to the 10 T cell receptor beta chains below, sequenced in a study of T cell responses to AZD1222 COVID-19 vaccine. Assay: immunoSEQ multiplex PCR; the TCRdb copy retains only in-frame clones and omits some. The sample yields roughly 190,000 clones, roughly 92% seen once. Source: peripheral blood, taken 28 days after the second dose of the MenACWY control vaccine. All receptors come from an adult who received the MenACWY meningococcal vaccine as a control.

This rearrangement joins TRBV19 to TRBJ1-5, with a possible D match to TRBD1 (5 bases). The CDR3 is made up of 15 amino acids. Germline CDR1 LNHDA, CDR2 SQIVND (reference sequence). V lost 2 bases, J lost 1 base, and 9 bases lay in between. The CDR3 DNA follows: TGTGCCAGTAGTATATCGGAGGGGAGCAATCAGCCCCAGCATTTT. This sequence encodes CASSISEGSNQPQHF.

This chain uses TRBV27 with TRBJ2-2; TRBD1 aligns across 9 bases. Looked up from germline, CDR1 is MNHEY and CDR2 is SMNVEV (reference sequence). The CDR3 sequence is 15 residues long. V shed 6 bases and J 0 bases; nucleotides not matched to a gene: 2. CDR3 sequence: CASRWTGANTGELFF. The CDR3, as DNA: TGTGCCAGCAGGTGGACAGGGGCGAACACCGGGGAGCTGTTTTTT.

This rearrangement joins TRBV5-1 to TRBJ2-5, with D possibly TRBD1 on 5 matching bases. The CDR3 has 15 amino acids. Germline V gene lookup returns CDR1 SGHRS and CDR2 YFSETQ. V was clipped by 2 bases and J by 5 bases, with 16 bases between them. For the CDR3, the DNA is TGCGCCAGCAGCTTCGATGGCCAGGGCCGGGAGACCCAGTACTTC. The encoded protein is CASSFDGQGRETQYF.

This chain uses TRBV27 with TRBJ1-4, with 9 bases that match TRBD1. The germline V gene has CDR1 MNHEY and CDR2 SMNVEV (reference sequence). The trim removed 6 bases at V and 7 bases at J, leaving 3 bases unmatched. This CDR3 contains 13 residues. CDR3 in DNA: TGTGCCAGCAGGACAGGGGGTGTTGAAAAACTGTTTTTT. Protein: CASRTGGVEKLFF. The full variable domain, in which reference TRBV27 and TRBJ1-4 provide the parts outside the CDR3, is EAQVTQNPRYLITVTGKKLTVTCSQNMNHEYMSWYRQDPGLGLRQIYYSMNVEVTDKGDVPEGYKVSRKEKRNFPLILESPSPNQTSLYFCASRTGGVEKLFFGSGTQLSVL.

This rearrangement joins TRBV5-8 to TRBJ1-4, with D possibly matching TRBD1 (5 bases). The V end was cut by 0 bases, the J end by 7 bases, with 10 bases between. Germline loops: CDR1 SGHTS, CDR2 YDEGEE. This CDR3 comprises 14 residues. The CDR3 DNA follows: TGTGCCAGCAGCTTGGTTTTGGGGGTTGAAAAACTGTTTTTT. Translating gives CASSLVLGVEKLFF.

The chain recombines TRBV9 with TRBJ2-7; the D gene is possibly TRBD1 (5 bases). Trimming shortened V by 4 bases and J by 5 bases, and 22 bases separated the two germline ends. CDR3 length: 16 amino acids. Germline CDR1 SGDLS, CDR2 YYNGEE. The CDR3 bases are TGTGCCAGCAGCTTAGCACCACAAGGACAAGGCGACGAGCAGTACTTC. It yields the protein CASSLAPQGQGDEQYF.

The V and J genes are TRBV19 and TRBJ1-5; a possible D gene is TRBD1 (6 bases). Germline V gene sequence: CDR1 LNHDA, CDR2 SQIVND (reference sequence). The CDR3 is made up of 13 amino acids. Trimming pared 5 bases from V and 5 bases from J, leaving 10 bases between. The CDR3 coding sequence is TGTGCCAGTAGTCGGACAGTTGATCAGCCCCAGCATTTT. As protein: CASSRTVDQPQHF.

This clone was recorded once. V and J are TRBV7-3 and TRBJ1-5; D gene uncertain. Germline lookup yields CDR1 SGHTA and CDR2 FQGTGA. Between the trimmed V and J ends, which lost 4 bases and 2 bases, there was a span of 6 bases. The CDR3 length is 13 residues. The CDR3 here is CASSSDRNQPQHF. CDR3 DNA: TGTGCCAGCAGCTCCGACCGCAATCAGCCCCAGCATTTT.

The J gene is TRBJ2-3, the V gene TRBV5-1; 10 bases are a match to TRBD1. CDR1 and CDR2 (germline): SGHRS, YFSETQ. The V and J ends lost 5 bases and 4 bases, in that order; junction bases with no gene match: 7. This CDR3 contains 15 residues. The CDR3 region is CASSWDRGPPDTQYF. CDR3 in DNA: TGCGCCAGCAGTTGGGACAGGGGTCCCCCAGATACGCAGTATTTT. Based on the CDR3 plus reference TRBV5-1 and TRBJ2-3, the full variable domain is KAGVTQTPRYLIKTRGQQVTLSCSPISGHRSVSWYQQTPGQGLQFLFEYFSETQRNKGNFPGRFSGRQFSNSRSEMNVSTLELGDSALYLCASSWDRGPPDTQYFGPGTRLTVL.

The chain is built from TRBV3-1 (or the pseudogene TRBV3-2) and TRBJ2-3, with D tentatively TRBD1 or TRBD2 (5 bases each). Per the germline V gene, CDR1 is LGHDT and CDR2 is YNNKEL (reference sequence). The V end lost 2 bases, the J end lost 2 bases, and 14 bases lay between the germline ends. CDR3 length: 16 amino acids. The DNA of the CDR3 is TGTGCCAGCAGCCAACTGGGGGAGAGGCCCACAGATACGCAGTATTTT. This encodes CASSQLGERPTDTQYF.